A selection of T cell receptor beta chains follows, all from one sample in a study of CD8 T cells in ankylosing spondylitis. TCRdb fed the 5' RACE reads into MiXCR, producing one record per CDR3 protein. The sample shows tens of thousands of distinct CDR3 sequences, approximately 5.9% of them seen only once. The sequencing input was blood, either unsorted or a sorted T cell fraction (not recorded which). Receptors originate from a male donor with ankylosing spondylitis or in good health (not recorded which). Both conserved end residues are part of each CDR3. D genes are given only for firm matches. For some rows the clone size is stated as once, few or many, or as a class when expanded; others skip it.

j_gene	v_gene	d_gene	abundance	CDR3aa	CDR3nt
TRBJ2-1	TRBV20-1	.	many	CSARRTGALGEQFF	TGCAGTGCCAGGAGGACGGGTGCCCTAGGTGAGCAGTTCTTC
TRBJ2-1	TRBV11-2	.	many	CASLRASLLGYQQFF	TGTGCCAGCCTACGAGCATCGCTCTTGGGTTATCAGCAGTTCTTC
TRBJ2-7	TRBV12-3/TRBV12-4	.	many	CASSLGGDPRSEQYF	TGTGCCAGCAGTTTAGGTGGGGACCCGAGATCGGAGCAGTACTTC
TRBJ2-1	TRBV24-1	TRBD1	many	CATSAGTGKGLNEQFF	TGTGCCACCAGTGCCGGGACAGGGAAGGGTTTGAATGAGCAGTTCTTC
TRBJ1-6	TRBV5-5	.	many	CASSFLTTTTSPLHF	TGTGCCAGCAGCTTCCTGACAACTACAACTTCACCCCTCCACTTT
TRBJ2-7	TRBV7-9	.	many	CASSSGEQYF	TGTGCCAGCAGTTCGGGCGAGCAGTACTTC
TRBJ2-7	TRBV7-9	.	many	CASSSDRYEQYF	TGTGCCAGCAGCTCAGACCGCTACGAGCAGTACTTC
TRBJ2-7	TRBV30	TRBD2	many	CASTKGPGGEQYF	TGTGCCAGTACGAAGGGCCCGGGGGGCGAGCAGTACTTC
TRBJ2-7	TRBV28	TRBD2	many	CASSILADSYEQYF	TGTGCCAGCAGTATCCTAGCGGACTCCTACGAGCAGTACTTC
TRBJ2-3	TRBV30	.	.	CAWNAWRVGMADTQYF	TGTGCCTGGAATGCGTGGCGGGTGGGGATGGCAGATACGCAGTATTTT
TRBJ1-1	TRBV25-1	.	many	CASSESWVTEAFF	TGTGCCAGCAGTGAATCGTGGGTTACCGAAGCTTTCTTT
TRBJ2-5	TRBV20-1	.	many	CAGGVQETQYF	TGCGCCGGGGGAGTTCAAGAGACCCAGTACTTC
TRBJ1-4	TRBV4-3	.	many	CASSQGRGTNEKLFF	TGCGCCAGCAGCCAAGGAAGGGGCACTAATGAAAAACTGTTTTTT
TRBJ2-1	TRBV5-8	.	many	CASSQRTVYNEQFF	TGTGCCAGCAGCCAACGGACAGTGTACAATGAGCAGTTCTTC
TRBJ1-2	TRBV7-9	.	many	CASSLVSGGYTF	TGTGCCAGCAGCTTAGTAAGCGGTGGCTACACCTTC
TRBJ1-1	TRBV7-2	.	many	CASSLGSTMMNTEAFF	TGTGCCAGCAGCTTGGGGAGTACCATGATGAACACTGAAGCTTTCTTT
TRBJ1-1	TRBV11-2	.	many	CASSQQWTEMNTEAFF	TGTGCCAGCAGCCAACAATGGACGGAGATGAACACTGAAGCTTTCTTT
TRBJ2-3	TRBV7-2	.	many	CASSSGVGWADTQYF	TGTGCCAGCAGCTCCGGGGTAGGATGGGCGGATACGCAGTATTTT
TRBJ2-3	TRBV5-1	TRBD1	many	CASSLAGQFTDTQYF	TGCGCCAGCAGCTTGGCGGGACAGTTCACAGATACGCAGTATTTT
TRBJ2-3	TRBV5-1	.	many	CASSLIDRWTDTQYF	TGCGCCAGCAGCTTGATAGACCGTTGGACAGATACGCAGTATTTT
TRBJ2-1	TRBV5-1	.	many	CASSLWGESSYNEQFF	TGCGCCAGCAGCTTATGGGGGGAGAGCTCCTACAATGAGCAGTTCTTC
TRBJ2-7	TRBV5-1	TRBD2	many	CASSLAGGLAYKQYF	TGCGCCAGCAGCTTGGCCGGGGGACTAGCTTATAAGCAGTACTTC
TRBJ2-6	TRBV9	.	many	CASSVAASGANVLTF	TGTGCCAGCAGCGTAGCAGCCTCTGGGGCCAACGTCCTGACTTTC
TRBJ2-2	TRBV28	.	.	CATKKSAGELFF	TGTGCCACCAAAAAGAGTGCGGGGGAGCTGTTTTTT
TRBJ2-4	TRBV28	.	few	CAFSLRGTGYEAKNIQYF	TGTGCCTTCAGTTTAAGGGGAACAGGGTATGAGGCCAAAAACATTCAGTACTTC
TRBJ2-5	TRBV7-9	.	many	CASSLVGVQETQYF	TGTGCCAGCAGCCTTGTAGGAGTACAAGAGACCCAGTACTTC
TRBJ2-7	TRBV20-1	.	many	CSAREEAGTYEQYF	TGCAGTGCTAGAGAGGAGGCTGGAACCTACGAGCAGTACTTC
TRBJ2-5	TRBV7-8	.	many	CASSLKTRGYQETQYF	TGTGCCAGCAGCCTAAAAACCCGGGGCTACCAAGAGACCCAGTACTTC
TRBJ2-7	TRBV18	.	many	CASSPRTRIYEQYF	TGTGCCAGCTCACCCCGGACCAGAATATACGAGCAGTACTTC
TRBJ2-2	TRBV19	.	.	CASSIRRTNTGELFF	TGTGCCAGTAGTATCCGGAGGACGAACACCGGGGAGCTGTTTTTT
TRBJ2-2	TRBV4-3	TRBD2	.	CASSQDRGLAGGHGELFF	TGCGCCAGCAGCCAAGATAGGGGTCTAGCGGGGGGGCACGGGGAGCTGTTTTTT
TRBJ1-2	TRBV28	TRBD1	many	CASSTVGTGAHGYTF	TGTGCCAGCAGTACCGTCGGGACAGGGGCCCATGGCTACACCTTC
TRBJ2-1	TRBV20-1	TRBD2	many	CSARDELAGDNEQFF	TGCAGTGCTAGAGATGAACTAGCGGGAGACAATGAGCAGTTCTTC
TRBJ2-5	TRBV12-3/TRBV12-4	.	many	CASSQLWMETQYF	TGTGCCAGCTCCCAGCTGTGGATGGAGACCCAGTACTTC
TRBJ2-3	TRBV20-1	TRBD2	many	CSARDPLAGATDTQYF	TGCAGTGCTAGAGATCCGCTCGCGGGAGCCACAGATACGCAGTATTTT
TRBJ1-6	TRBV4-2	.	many	CASSQEGGGYNSPLHF	TGTGCCAGCAGCCAAGAAGGTGGTGGTTATAATTCACCCCTCCACTTT
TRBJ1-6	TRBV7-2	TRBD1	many	CASSRPDRGGSPLHF	TGTGCCAGCAGCCGCCCCGACAGGGGGGGATCACCCCTCCACTTT
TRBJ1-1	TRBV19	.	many	CASSIPGPEAFF	TGTGCCAGTAGTATACCGGGCCCTGAAGCTTTCTTT
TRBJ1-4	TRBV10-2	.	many	CASSDRPNEKLFF	TGCGCCAGCAGTGACAGACCTAATGAAAAACTGTTTTTT
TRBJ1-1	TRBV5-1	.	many	CASSFEGGLLF	TGCGCCAGCAGCTTCGAGGGGGGCCTACTCTTT
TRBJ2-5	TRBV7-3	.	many	CASSFTMGETQYF	TGTGCCAGCAGCTTCACAATGGGCGAGACCCAGTACTTC
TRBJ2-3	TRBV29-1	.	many	CLVGPYTDTQYF	TGCCTAGTGGGGCCTTACACAGATACGCAGTATTTT